The clone carrying this TCR beta chain was counted between two and nine times. The sample is drawn from a study of blood T cell repertoires in COVID-19. In the study overall: T cells, B-cell-depleted T cells, or PBMCs supplied cDNA or gDNA.

Enrolment of Seattle patients took place during active infection, and they were followed longitudinally. Original analysis: Reference gene primer amplification yielded estimated nucleated cell counts. Here immunoSEQ multiplex PCR was the method, and the copy in TCRdb shows in-frame clones only, minus some. The V and J calls and clone size were taken over from that table, and D and trimming were inferred from the DNA. The data contain roughly 250,000 clones, about 86% of them singletons. The clonotype originates from a woman aged 25 to 45 with COVID-19, enrolled during active disease. Sample: peripheral blood.

The DNA for the CDR3 is TGTGCCAGCAGCCAAGGGGGGGCCAGGGGGAATGAGCAGTTCTTC. It encodes CASSQGGARGNEQFF. The chain is built from TRBV3-1 (or the pseudogene TRBV3-2) and TRBJ2-1, with D possibly matching TRBD1 (7 bases). V gave up 1 base and J gave up 7 bases, with 14 bases separating them. CDR1 and CDR2 from the germline V gene are LGHDT and YNNKEL (reference sequence). The CDR3 runs 15 residues.